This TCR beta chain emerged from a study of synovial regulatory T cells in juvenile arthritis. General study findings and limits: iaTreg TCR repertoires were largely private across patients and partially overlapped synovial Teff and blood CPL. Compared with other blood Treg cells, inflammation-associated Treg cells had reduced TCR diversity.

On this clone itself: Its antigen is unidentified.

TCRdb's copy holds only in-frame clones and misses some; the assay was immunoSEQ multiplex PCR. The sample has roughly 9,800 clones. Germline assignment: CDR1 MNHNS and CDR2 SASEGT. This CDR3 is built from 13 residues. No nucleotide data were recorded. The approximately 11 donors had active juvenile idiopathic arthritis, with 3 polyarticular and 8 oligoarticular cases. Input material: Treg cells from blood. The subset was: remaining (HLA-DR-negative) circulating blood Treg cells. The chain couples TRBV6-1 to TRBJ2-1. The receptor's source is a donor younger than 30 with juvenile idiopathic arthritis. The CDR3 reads CAAIGYTNNEQFF.